These 9 T cell receptor beta chains were sequenced from one sample in a study of early T cells in non-severe SARS-CoV-2 infection. MiXCR, applied by TCRdb to the 5' RACE reads, yields one record per CDR3 protein. Here the sample spans 75,000 to 100,000 distinct CDR3 sequences, 14% to 15% being singletons. The material sequenced was whole blood. The receptors stem from an adult who was a healthcare worker with PCR-confirmed SARS-CoV-2 infection or an uninfected control (not recorded which).

This clonotype came up a few times. The chain joins TRBV6-6 to TRBJ1-3, with TRBD1 as a possible D gene (5 bases). The CDR3 length is 16 residues. The V gene's germline CDR1 is MNHNY and CDR2 SVGAGI (reference sequence). V lost 5 bases, J lost 3 bases, and 17 bases lay in between. The CDR3 DNA reads TGTGCCAGCAGTAATCTCCGGGGACCCAGTGGAAACACCATATATTTT. This translates into CASSNLRGPSGNTIYF.

This clonotype has just a few counts. CDR3 residues: CASSVAGGPQETQYF. In nucleotides, the CDR3 is TGTGCCAGCAGCGTAGCTGGGGGGCCCCAAGAGACCCAGTACTTC. The chain uses TRBV9 and TRBJ2-5; D tentatively fits TRBD1 or TRBD2 (6 bases each). Germline V gene sequence: CDR1 SGDLS, CDR2 YYNGEE. V lost 0 bases to trimming and J lost 1 base, with 10 bases between them. The CDR3 length is 15 residues. The full variable domain, with the rest looked up from reference TRBV9 and TRBJ2-5, is DSGVTQTPKHLITATGQRVTLRCSPRSGDLSVYWYQQSLDQGLQFLIQYYNGEERAKGNILERFSAQQFPDLHSELNLSSLELGDSALYFCASSVAGGPQETQYFGPGTRLLVL.

In this sample, this clonotype turned up many times. The chain is built from TRBV20-1 and TRBJ2-5, with 7 bases lining up with TRBD1. Germline V gives CDR1 DFQATT, CDR2 SNEGSKA (reference sequence). V was clipped by 6 bases and J by 2 bases; unmatched bases: 9. This CDR3 region has 14 residues. CDR3 nucleotide sequence: TGCAGTGCACAGGGGCGACTCGGACAAGAGACCCAGTACTTC. This sequence encodes CSAQGRLGQETQYF.

A few counts support this clonotype. CDR3: CASSTETSYGYTF. CDR3 nucleotides: TGTGCCAGCAGCACGGAAACGAGCTATGGCTACACCTTC. The chain couples TRBV7-9 to TRBJ1-2; D unclear. V gave up 5 bases and J gave up 4 bases, with 11 bases separating them. The germline V gene has CDR1 SEHNR and CDR2 FQNEAQ (reference sequence). This CDR3 has 13 residues.

This sequence joins TRBV20-1 and TRBJ2-1, with D possibly matching TRBD1 (5 bases). This CDR3 contains 16 residues. V lost 0 bases and J 4 bases, leaving 16 bases between the germline ends. CDR1 is DFQATT and CDR2 is SNEGSKA in the germline V gene (reference sequence). CDR3 sequence: CSARDQSTGDYNEQFF. In DNA, the CDR3 is TGCAGTGCTAGAGATCAAAGTACAGGAGATTACAATGAGCAGTTCTTC.

In this sample, this clonotype turned up a few times. The chain employs TRBV6-5 and TRBJ1-1; the D is unclear. The CDR3 is 17 residues long. The germline V gene encodes CDR1 MNHEY and CDR2 SVGAGI. Trimming removed 3 bases at V and 3 bases at J, with 20 bases between. For the CDR3, the DNA is TGTGCCAGCAGTTATAGGATTGGGCTTGCTGGCGACACTGAAGCTTTCTTT. This gives the protein CASSYRIGLAGDTEAFF.

This clonotype occurred many times. The rearrangement links TRBV7-9 to TRBJ2-1; 8 nucleotides line up with TRBD2. Germline values: CDR1 SEHNR, CDR2 FQNEAQ (reference sequence). J was trimmed by 14 bases and V by 5 bases; bases with no gene match: 8. CDR3 length: 12 residues. CDR3 sequence (DNA): TGTGCCAGCAGCATTACTAGCGGCTGGAAGTTCTTC. Translated: CASSITSGWKFF. The entire variable domain, with the rest obtained from reference TRBV7-9 and TRBJ2-1, is as follows: DTGVSQNPRHKITKRGQNVTFRCDPISEHNRLYWYRQTLGQGPEFLTYFQNEAQLEKSRLLSDRFSAERPKGSFSTLEIQRTEQGDSAMYLCASSITSGWKFFGPGTRLTVL.

This clonotype was recorded a few times. This chain links TRBV21-1 with TRBJ2-5; the table's D call, TRBD1, was not checked against the DNA. TRBV21-1 is listed as a pseudogene. The CDR3 covers 18 residues. CDR3 bases: TGTGCCAGCAGCAAAGTTTTCCCCCGGGACACTCGACAAGAGACCCAGTACTTC. Translated: CASSKVFPRDTRQETQYF.

The chain has TRBV5-4 and TRBJ1-2, with D possibly TRBD1 on 5 matching bases. Per germline, CDR1 SGHNT and CDR2 YYREEE (reference sequence). The ends were cut back, 0 bases at V and 6 bases at J, with 9 bases in the middle. The CDR3 has 13 residues. The chain's CDR3 is CASSLETGDGYTF. The CDR3, as DNA: TGTGCCAGCAGCTTGGAGACGGGGGATGGCTACACCTTC.